The 7 T cell receptor beta chains below were found in one sample sequenced in a study of T cell repertoires in cytomegalovirus infection. TCRdb re-derived calls from the reads in MiXCR, one entry per CDR3 protein. The sample has about 830,000 distinct CDR3 sequences, about 31% seen once; the top ten hold about an eighth. These receptors have no identified antigens. This specimen consisted of cultured CD8+ T cells from PBMCs, obtained from culture after CMV antigen stimulation. The source of these receptors is a human donor in good health (CMV status not recorded). Some clones in this sample may be carry-over from other donors' samples.

The V gene is TRBV14, the J gene TRBJ2-1; 10 bases match TRBD2. The CDR3 has 15 residues. V lost 2 bases to trimming and J lost 7 bases; unmatched junction nucleotides: 5. Germline CDR1 is SGHDN and CDR2 is FVKESK. Here the CDR3 reads CASSQSSGGANEQFF. The CDR3 DNA reads as TGTGCCAGCAGCCAAAGCAGCGGGGGGGCAAATGAGCAGTTCTTC.

This clonotype has at least ten counts. This chain joins TRBV6-5 and TRBJ2-5; TRBD2 matches 7 bases. The CDR3 sequence is 14 residues long. The V segment lost 6 bases and the J segment 1 base; nucleotides outside the gene matches: 5. Germline V CDR1 and CDR2: MNHEY, SVGAGI. CDR3 sequence: CASSLSGGQETQYF. The CDR3 coding sequence is TGTGCCAGCAGCTTATCGGGGGGCCAAGAGACCCAGTACTTC.

The V and J genes are TRBV27 and TRBJ2-7, with 8 nucleotides matching TRBD1. J was trimmed by 9 bases and V by 5 bases; bases with no gene match: 15. The CDR3 totals 15 residues. Germline CDR1 reads MNHEY; CDR2 reads SMNVEV (reference sequence). CDR3 sequence (DNA): TGTGCCAGCAGTGGTACCCACAGGGGGAACGACGGGCAGTACTTC. This gives the protein CASSGTHRGNDGQYF.

This clonotype was counted between two and nine times. The rearrangement links TRBV9 to TRBJ1-2; 7 nucleotides match TRBD1. Germline values: CDR1 SGDLS, CDR2 YYNGEE. The CDR3 has 17 residues. J gave up 4 bases and V 0 bases, and 12 bases lay outside the gene matches. The CDR3 spells CASSVEESKGAIYGYTF. CDR3 DNA: TGTGCCAGCAGCGTAGAGGAGAGTAAGGGGGCGATCTATGGCTACACCTTC.

This clonotype came up many times. The chain couples TRBV7-2 to TRBJ1-1; 9 bases are shared with TRBD1. This CDR3 has 15 amino acids. Germline CDR1 SGHTA, CDR2 FQGNSA. J gave up 11 bases and V 3 bases, and 13 bases lay outside the gene matches. The DNA of the CDR3 is TGTGCCAGCAGCTTCTTCGGGACAGGGAGAGCTCAGGCTTTCTTT. Protein sequence: CASSFFGTGRAQAFF.

The chain recombines TRBV9 with TRBJ2-4; 8 bases match TRBD2. Germline V gene data show CDR1 as SGDLS and CDR2 as YYNGEE. The V segment lost 0 bases and the J segment 0 bases; nucleotides outside the gene matches: 11. The CDR3 extends over 19 amino acids. The CDR3 reads CASSVEAGTSTLAKNIQYF. CDR3 DNA: TGTGCCAGCAGCGTAGAGGCGGGGACTAGTACTCTAGCCAAAAACATTCAGTACTTC.

The chain carries TRBV24-1 and TRBJ1-1, with no clear D. The length of the CDR3 is 9 residues. The germline gives CDR1 KGHDR, CDR2 SFDVKD. V lost 11 bases and J 4 bases, leaving 4 bases between the germline ends. The CDR3 coding sequence is TGTGCCAAAATCACTGAAGCTTTCTTT. As protein: CAKITEAFF.